This T cell receptor (beta chain) was captured by sequencing in a study of control samples from healthy donors and cancer patients. Germline V gene sequence: CDR1 LGHNA, CDR2 YSLEER. V was shortened by 1 base and J by 2 bases, with 9 bases between the two germline ends. There are 14 residues in the CDR3. Measured with immunoSEQ multiplex PCR; TCRdb has only the in-frame clones, and not every one. The sample holds 95,000 to 150,000 clones; roughly 92% are singletons and the top ten take approximately 8%. The chain employs TRBV4-3 and TRBJ2-7; tentative D call: TRBD2 (5 bases). This receptor was obtained from a woman aged 18-35 years in good health. The sequenced material came from blood. The CDR3, as DNA: TGCGCCAGCAGCCAAGGTTTCGGGGCCTACGAGCAGTACTTC. Translating it yields CASSQGFGAYEQYF.